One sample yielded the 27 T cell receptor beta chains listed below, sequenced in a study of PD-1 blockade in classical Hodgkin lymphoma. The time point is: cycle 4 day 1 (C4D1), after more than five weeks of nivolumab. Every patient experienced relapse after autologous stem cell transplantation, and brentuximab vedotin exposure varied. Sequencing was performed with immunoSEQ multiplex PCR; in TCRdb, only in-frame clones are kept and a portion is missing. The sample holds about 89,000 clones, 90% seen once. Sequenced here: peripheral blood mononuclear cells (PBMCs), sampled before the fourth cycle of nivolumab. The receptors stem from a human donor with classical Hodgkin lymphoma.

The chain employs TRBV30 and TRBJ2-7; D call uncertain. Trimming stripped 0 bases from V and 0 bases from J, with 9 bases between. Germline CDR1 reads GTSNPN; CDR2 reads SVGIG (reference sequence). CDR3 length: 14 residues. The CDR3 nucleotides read TGTGCCTGGAGTGTCTCTGTAAACTCCTACGAGCAGTACTTC. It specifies CAWSVSVNSYEQYF.

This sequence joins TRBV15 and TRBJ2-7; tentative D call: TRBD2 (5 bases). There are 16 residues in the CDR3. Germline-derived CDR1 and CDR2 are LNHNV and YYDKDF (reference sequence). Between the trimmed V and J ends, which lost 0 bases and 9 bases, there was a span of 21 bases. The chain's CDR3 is CATSRDSDFGSEAQYF. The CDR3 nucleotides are TGTGCCACCAGCAGAGATTCGGACTTCGGCTCCGAGGCGCAGTACTTC.

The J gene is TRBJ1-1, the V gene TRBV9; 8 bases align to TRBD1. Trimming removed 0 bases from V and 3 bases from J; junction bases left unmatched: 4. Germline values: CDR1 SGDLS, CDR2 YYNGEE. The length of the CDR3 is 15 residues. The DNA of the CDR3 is TGTGCCAGCAGCGTAGCTACAGGGGGATACACTGAAGCTTTCTTT. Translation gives CASSVATGGYTEAFF.

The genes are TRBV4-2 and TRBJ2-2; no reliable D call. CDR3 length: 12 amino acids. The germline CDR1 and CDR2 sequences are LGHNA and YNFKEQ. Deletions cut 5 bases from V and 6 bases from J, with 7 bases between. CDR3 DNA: TGTGCCAGCAGCAGCACGGCCGGGGAGCTGTTTTTT. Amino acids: CASSSTAGELFF.

The CDR3 here is CASSFRDIGTDTQYF. DNA of the CDR3: TGTGCCAGCAGTTTTAGGGACATTGGCACAGATACGCAGTATTTT. The chain carries TRBV27 and TRBJ2-3; a possible D gene is TRBD1 (6 bases). The V gene's germline CDR1 is MNHEY and CDR2 SMNVEV (reference sequence). Trimming removed 3 bases at V and 1 base at J, with 11 bases between. This CDR3 region has 15 residues.

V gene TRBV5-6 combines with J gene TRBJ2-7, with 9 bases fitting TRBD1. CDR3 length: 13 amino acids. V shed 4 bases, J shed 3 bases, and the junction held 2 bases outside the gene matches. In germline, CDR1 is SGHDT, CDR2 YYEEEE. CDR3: CASSAGQGYEQYF. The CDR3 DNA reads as TGTGCCAGCAGCGCGGGACAGGGCTACGAGCAGTACTTC.

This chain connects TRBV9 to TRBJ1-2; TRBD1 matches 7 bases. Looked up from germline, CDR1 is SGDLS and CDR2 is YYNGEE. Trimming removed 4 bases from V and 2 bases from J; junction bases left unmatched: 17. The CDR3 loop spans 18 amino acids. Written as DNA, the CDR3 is TGTGCCAGCAGCCAATTTTGGACCCCGGGACAGCAAAACTATGGCTACACCTTC. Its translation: CASSQFWTPGQQNYGYTF.

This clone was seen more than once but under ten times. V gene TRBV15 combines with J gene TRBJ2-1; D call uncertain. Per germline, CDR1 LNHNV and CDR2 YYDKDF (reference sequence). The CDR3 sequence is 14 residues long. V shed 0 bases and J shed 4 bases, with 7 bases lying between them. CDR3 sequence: CATSRDLQYNEQFF. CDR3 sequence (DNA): TGTGCCACCAGCAGAGATCTGCAGTACAATGAGCAGTTCTTC.

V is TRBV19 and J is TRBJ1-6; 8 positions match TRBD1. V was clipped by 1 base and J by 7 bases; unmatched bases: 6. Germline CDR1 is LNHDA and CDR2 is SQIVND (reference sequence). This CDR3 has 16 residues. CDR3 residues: CASSIGTGSGNSPLHF. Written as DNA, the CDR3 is TGTGCCAGTAGTATAGGGACAGGGTCTGGGAATTCACCCCTCCACTTT. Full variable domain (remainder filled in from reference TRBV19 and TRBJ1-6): DGGITQSPKYLFRKEGQNVTLSCEQNLNHDAMYWYRQDPGQGLRLIYYSQIVNDFQKGDIAEGYSVSREKKESFPLTVTSAQKNPTAFYLCASSIGTGSGNSPLHFGNGTRLTVT.

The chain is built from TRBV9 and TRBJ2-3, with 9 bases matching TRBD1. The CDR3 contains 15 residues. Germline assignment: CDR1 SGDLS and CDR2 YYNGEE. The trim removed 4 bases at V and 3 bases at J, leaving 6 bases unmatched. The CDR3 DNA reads TGTGCCAGCAGCCCGACAGGGGGACGTACAGATACGCAGTATTTT. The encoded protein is CASSPTGGRTDTQYF.

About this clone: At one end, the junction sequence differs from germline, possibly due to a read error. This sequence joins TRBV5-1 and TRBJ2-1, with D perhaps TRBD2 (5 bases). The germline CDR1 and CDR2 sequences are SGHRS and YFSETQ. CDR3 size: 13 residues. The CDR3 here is CASSLGVESEAFF. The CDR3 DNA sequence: TGCGCCAGCAGTTTGGGAGTGGAGTCGGAGGCGTTCTTC. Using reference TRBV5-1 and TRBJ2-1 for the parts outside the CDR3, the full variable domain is KAGVTQTPRYLIKTRGQQVTLSCSPISGHRSVSWYQQTPGQGLQFLFEYFSETQRNKGNFPGRFSGRQFSNSRSEMNVSTLELGDSALYLCASSLGVESEAFFGPGTRLTVL.

The CDR3 here is CANQQGAGGYTF. The CDR3 DNA sequence: TGTGCCAACCAACAGGGGGCTGGTGGCTACACCTTC. The chain has TRBV2 and TRBJ1-2, with 9 nucleotides matching TRBD1. The V segment lost 10 bases and the J segment 7 bases; nucleotides outside the gene matches: 7. Germline CDR1 reads SNHLY; CDR2 reads FYNNEI. The CDR3 has 12 residues.

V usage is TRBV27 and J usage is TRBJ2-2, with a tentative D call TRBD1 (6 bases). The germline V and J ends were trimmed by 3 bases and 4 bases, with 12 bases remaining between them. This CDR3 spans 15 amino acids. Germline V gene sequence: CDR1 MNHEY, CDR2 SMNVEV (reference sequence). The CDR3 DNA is TGTGCCAGCAGTTTTGGGGGCCAGGGCACCGGGGAGCTGTTTTTT. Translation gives CASSFGGQGTGELFF.

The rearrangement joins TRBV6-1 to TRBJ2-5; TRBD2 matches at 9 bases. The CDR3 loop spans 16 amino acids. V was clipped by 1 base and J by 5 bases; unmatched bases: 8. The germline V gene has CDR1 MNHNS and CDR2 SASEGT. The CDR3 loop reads CASSEVEAGGGETQYF. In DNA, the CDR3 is TGTGCCAGCAGTGAAGTTGAAGCGGGGGGAGGTGAGACCCAGTACTTC.

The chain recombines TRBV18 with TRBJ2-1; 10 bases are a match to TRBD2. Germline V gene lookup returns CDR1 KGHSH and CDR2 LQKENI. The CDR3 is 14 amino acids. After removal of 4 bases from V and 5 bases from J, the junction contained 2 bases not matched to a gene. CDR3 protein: CASSLAGGNNEQFF. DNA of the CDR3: TGTGCCAGCTCACTAGCGGGGGGTAACAATGAGCAGTTCTTC.

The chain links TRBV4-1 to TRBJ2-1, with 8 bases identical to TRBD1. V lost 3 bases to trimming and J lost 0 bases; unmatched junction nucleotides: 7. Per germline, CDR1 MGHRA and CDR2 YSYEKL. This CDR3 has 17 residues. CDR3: CASSQNEQGGSYNEQFF. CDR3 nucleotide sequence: TGCGCCAGCAGCCAGAACGAACAGGGGGGCTCCTACAATGAGCAGTTCTTC.

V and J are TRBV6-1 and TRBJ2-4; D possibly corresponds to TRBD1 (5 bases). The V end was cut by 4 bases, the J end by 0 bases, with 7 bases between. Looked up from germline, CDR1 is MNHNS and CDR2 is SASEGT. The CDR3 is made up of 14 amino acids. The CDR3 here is CASSGQLAKNIQYF. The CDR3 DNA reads TGTGCCAGCAGTGGACAGCTAGCCAAAAACATTCAGTACTTC.

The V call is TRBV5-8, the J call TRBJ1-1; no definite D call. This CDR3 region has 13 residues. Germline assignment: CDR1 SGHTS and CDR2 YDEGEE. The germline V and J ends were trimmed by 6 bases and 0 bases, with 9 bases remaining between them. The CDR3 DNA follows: TGTGCCAGCATACCGGGAGTGAACACTGAAGCTTTCTTT. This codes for CASIPGVNTEAFF.

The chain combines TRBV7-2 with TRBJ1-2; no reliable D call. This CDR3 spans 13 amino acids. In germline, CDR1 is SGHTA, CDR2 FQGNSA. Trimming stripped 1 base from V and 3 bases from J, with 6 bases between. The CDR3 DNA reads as TGTGCCAGCAGCTTAGGGGTCCACTATGGCTACACCTTC. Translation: CASSLGVHYGYTF.

CDR3 in DNA: TGTGCCAGCAGCTGGGGCTACAGGGTAGGGTACAATGAGCAGTTCTTC. Protein product: CASSWGYRVGYNEQFF. V is TRBV7-8 and J is TRBJ2-1, with TRBD1 as a possible D gene (6 bases). V was trimmed by 4 bases and J by 4 bases, leaving 17 bases between them. Germline loops: CDR1 SGHVS, CDR2 FQNEAQ. CDR3 size: 16 residues.

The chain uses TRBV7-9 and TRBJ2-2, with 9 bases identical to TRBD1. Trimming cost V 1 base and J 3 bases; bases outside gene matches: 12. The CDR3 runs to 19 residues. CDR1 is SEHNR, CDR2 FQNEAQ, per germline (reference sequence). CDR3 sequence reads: CASSLVLLRDRGYTGELFF. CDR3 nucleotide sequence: TGTGCCAGCAGCTTAGTACTACTCCGCGACAGGGGGTACACCGGGGAGCTGTTTTTT. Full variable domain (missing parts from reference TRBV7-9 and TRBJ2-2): DTGVSQNPRHKITKRGQNVTFRCDPISEHNRLYWYRQTLGQGPEFLTYFQNEAQLEKSRLLSDRFSAERPKGSFSTLEIQRTEQGDSAMYLCASSLVLLRDRGYTGELFFGEGSRLTVL.

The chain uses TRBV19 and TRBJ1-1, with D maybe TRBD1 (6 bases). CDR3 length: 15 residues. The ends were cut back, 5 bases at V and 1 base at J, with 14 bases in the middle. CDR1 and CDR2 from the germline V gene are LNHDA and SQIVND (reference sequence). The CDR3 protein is CASSPRGQTNTEAFF. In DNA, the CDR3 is TGTGCCAGTAGTCCACGTGGACAGACGAACACTGAAGCTTTCTTT.

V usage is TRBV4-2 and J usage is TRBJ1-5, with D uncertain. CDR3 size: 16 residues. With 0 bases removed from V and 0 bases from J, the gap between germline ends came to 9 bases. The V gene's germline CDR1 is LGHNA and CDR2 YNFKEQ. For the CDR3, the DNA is TGTGCCAGCAGCCAAGAGCACATAGATAGCAATCAGCCCCAGCATTTT. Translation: CASSQEHIDSNQPQHF.

CDR3 nucleotides: TGTGCCAGCAGCTTAAAAACCCAGGGGGCCTCGACGGGCGGGGAGCTGTTTTTT. This sequence encodes CASSLKTQGASTGGELFF. This chain joins TRBV7-6 and TRBJ2-2; 8 nucleotides line up with TRBD1. The CDR3 is 18 residues long. The V gene's germline CDR1 is SGHVS and CDR2 FNYEAQ. V lost 2 bases, J lost 7 bases, and 15 bases stayed unmatched.

Written as DNA, the CDR3 is TGTGCCAGCAGCCCAACGGGACAGTACGAGCAGTACTTC. Translated: CASSPTGQYEQYF. The J gene is TRBJ2-7, the V gene TRBV9; 7 nucleotides align to TRBD1. This CDR3 has 13 residues. V shed 4 bases and J 4 bases; nucleotides not matched to a gene: 5. In germline, CDR1 is SGDLS, CDR2 YYNGEE. Drawing the rest from reference TRBV9 and TRBJ2-7, the complete variable domain is DSGVTQTPKHLITATGQRVTLRCSPRSGDLSVYWYQQSLDQGLQFLIQYYNGEERAKGNILERFSAQQFPDLHSELNLSSLELGDSALYFCASSPTGQYEQYFGPGTRLTVT.

The CDR3 DNA reads TGTGCCAGCAGTTTCGGGGGGGGTAGGGTACGTTCCTACGAGCAGTACTTC. This encodes CASSFGGGRVRSYEQYF. The chain recombines TRBV28 with TRBJ2-7; TRBD2 matches at 8 bases. The CDR3 extends over 17 amino acids. Unmatched junction bases numbered 11, after V lost 3 bases and J lost 1 base. CDR1 is MDHEN and CDR2 is SYDVKM in the germline V gene.

CDR3 region: CASSFGNTEAFF. CDR3 coding DNA: TGCGCCAGCAGCTTTGGTAACACTGAAGCTTTCTTT. This sequence joins TRBV5-1 and TRBJ1-1; D is ambiguous. Trimming removed 2 bases at V and 2 bases at J, with 4 bases between. This CDR3 contains 12 residues. Looked up from germline, CDR1 is SGHRS and CDR2 is YFSETQ.